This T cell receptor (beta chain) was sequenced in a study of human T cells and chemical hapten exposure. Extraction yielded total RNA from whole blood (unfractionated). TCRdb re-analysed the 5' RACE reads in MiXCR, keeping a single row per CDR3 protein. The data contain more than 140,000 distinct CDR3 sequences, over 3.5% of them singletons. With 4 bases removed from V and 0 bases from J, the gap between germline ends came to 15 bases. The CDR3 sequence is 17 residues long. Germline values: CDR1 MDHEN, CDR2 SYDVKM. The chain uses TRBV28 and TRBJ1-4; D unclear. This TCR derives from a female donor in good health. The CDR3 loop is CASSSPGPGTTNEKLFF. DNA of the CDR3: TGTGCCAGCAGTTCCCCCGGACCCGGGACAACTAATGAAAAACTGTTTTTT.